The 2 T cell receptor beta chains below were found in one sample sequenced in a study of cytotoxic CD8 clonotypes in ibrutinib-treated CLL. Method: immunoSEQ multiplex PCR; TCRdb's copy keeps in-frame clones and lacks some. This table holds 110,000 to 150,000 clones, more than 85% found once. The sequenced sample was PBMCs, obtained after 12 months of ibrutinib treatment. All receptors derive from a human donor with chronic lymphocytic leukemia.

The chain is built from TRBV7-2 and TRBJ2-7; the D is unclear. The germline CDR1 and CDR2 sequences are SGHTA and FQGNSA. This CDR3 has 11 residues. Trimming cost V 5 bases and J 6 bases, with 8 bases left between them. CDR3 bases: TGTGCCAGCAGCCCCCGGAGCGAGCAGTACTTC. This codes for CASSPRSEQYF.

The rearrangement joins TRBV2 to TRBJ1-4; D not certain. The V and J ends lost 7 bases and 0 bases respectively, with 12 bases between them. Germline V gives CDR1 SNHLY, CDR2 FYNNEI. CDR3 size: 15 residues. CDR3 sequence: CASNGGLTTNEKLFF. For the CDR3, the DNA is TGTGCCAGCAACGGCGGTCTTACAACTAATGAAAAACTGTTTTTT. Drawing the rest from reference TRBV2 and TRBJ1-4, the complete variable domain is EPEVTQTPSHQVTQMGQEVILRCVPISNHLYFYWYRQILGQKVEFLVSFYNNEISEKSEIFDDQFSVERPDGSNFTLKIRSTKLEDSAMYFCASNGGLTTNEKLFFGSGTQLSVL.